This passage covers 20 T cell receptor beta chains from one sample sequenced in a study of early T cells in non-severe SARS-CoV-2 infection. TCRdb reprocessed the 5' RACE reads via MiXCR and lists one record per CDR3 protein. The sample has 52,000 or so distinct CDR3 sequences, around 13% seen once. Sample: whole blood. The receptors shown here come from an adult who was a healthcare worker with PCR-confirmed SARS-CoV-2 infection or an uninfected control (not recorded which).

This clonotype was detected ten times or more. The rearrangement uses TRBV11-2 and TRBJ2-3; D gene ambiguous. Germline CDR1 and CDR2: SGHAT and FQNNGV. V lost 1 base and J 4 bases, leaving 6 bases between the germline ends. CDR3 length: 13 amino acids. The CDR3: CASSLVIADTQYF. The DNA for the CDR3 is TGTGCCAGCAGCTTAGTCATCGCAGATACGCAGTATTTT.

The chain couples TRBV20-1 to TRBJ2-7; TRBD1 might be the D (5 bases). This CDR3 is 13 amino acids long. Germline-derived CDR1 and CDR2 are DFQATT and SNEGSKA (reference sequence). The V end was cut by 3 bases, the J end by 2 bases, with 11 bases between. CDR3 protein: CSARTDIPYEQYF. CDR3 DNA sequence: TGCAGTGCTAGGACGGACATACCCTACGAGCAGTACTTC.

Only a few counts were recorded for this clonotype. The CDR3 DNA reads TGTGCCAGCAGCGCCAGCGGGGGGGCGGCGCCGGAGACCCAGTACTTC. Protein: CASSASGGAAPETQYF. This sequence joins TRBV11-2 and TRBJ2-5; TRBD2 agrees at 10 bases. The CDR3 length is 16 residues. V shed 5 bases and J 5 bases; nucleotides not matched to a gene: 11. Germline V lookup: CDR1 SGHAT, CDR2 FQNNGV.

This rearrangement joins TRBV11-2 to TRBJ2-3, with D hard to call. From germline, CDR1 is SGHAT and CDR2 FQNNGV. V dropped 6 bases and J dropped 4 bases, with 14 bases sitting between them. CDR3 size: 14 residues. In nucleotides, the CDR3 is TGTGCCAGCAGGAAGGCCCAGGATCCAGATACGCAGTATTTT. Amino acids: CASRKAQDPDTQYF.

This sequence joins TRBV12-3 or TRBV12-4 and TRBJ1-1, with 11 bases fitting TRBD1. With V trimmed by 5 bases and J by 4 bases, 6 bases remained unmatched. This CDR3 is 15 amino acids long. The CDR3 here is CASSPYGTGGTEAFF. In DNA, the CDR3 is TGTGCCAGCAGTCCTTACGGGACAGGGGGCACTGAAGCTTTCTTT.

This clonotype has ten or more counts. As DNA, the CDR3 is TGTGCCAGCAGTCCCTGGACCGGGAGCACAGATACGCAGTATTTT. Translated: CASSPWTGSTDTQYF. The chain combines TRBV6-1 with TRBJ2-3; no clear D. Germline CDR1 and CDR2: MNHNS and SASEGT. Between the trimmed V and J ends, which lost 5 bases and 0 bases, there was a span of 12 bases. CDR3 length: 15 amino acids.

This clonotype has a count of ten or more. The rearrangement links TRBV7-6 to TRBJ2-3; D is possibly TRBD2 (6 bases). Trimming shortened V by 1 base and J by 4 bases, and 15 bases separated the two germline ends. This CDR3 is 16 amino acids long. Looked up from germline, CDR1 is SGHVS and CDR2 is FNYEAQ. The CDR3 region is CASSLGAGRSPDTQYF. The CDR3 DNA follows: TGTGCCAGCAGCTTAGGGGCGGGGCGCTCCCCAGATACGCAGTATTTT.

The V and J genes are TRBV20-1 and TRBJ2-1, with D hard to call. V was pared by 5 bases and J by 10 bases, with 12 bases between. Germline-derived CDR1 and CDR2 are DFQATT and SNEGSKA (reference sequence). The CDR3 consists of 11 residues. The CDR3: CSASTAWEQFF. The CDR3 region has the DNA TGCAGTGCTTCTACGGCATGGGAGCAGTTCTTC.

This clonotype was seen many times. The chain joins TRBV10-3 to TRBJ1-2, with D tentatively TRBD1 (5 bases). Trimming left V 2 bases short and J 8 bases short, with 21 bases between. Germline CDR1 and CDR2: ENHRY and SYGVKD. The CDR3 has 16 residues. The CDR3, as DNA: TGTGCCATCAGTGAGGGTGGTTTAGTGGGGCTCGGCGGCTACACCTTC. Its protein is CAISEGGLVGLGGYTF.

This clonotype was observed a handful of times. The chain uses TRBV30 and TRBJ1-2, with TRBD1 identical over 10 bases. CDR1 is GTSNPN, CDR2 SVGIG, per germline (reference sequence). J gave up 5 bases and V 3 bases, and 12 bases lay outside the gene matches. This CDR3 comprises 16 residues. CDR3 amino acids: CAWSSGQGLTGYGYTF. CDR3 nucleotides: TGTGCCTGGAGCTCGGGACAGGGGCTCACAGGGTATGGCTACACCTTC. Drawing the rest from reference TRBV30 and TRBJ1-2, the complete variable domain is SQTIHQWPATLVQPVGSPLSLECTVEGTSNPNLYWYRQAAGRGLQLLFYSVGIGQISSEVPQNLSASRPQDRQFILSSKKLLLSDSGFYLCAWSSGQGLTGYGYTFGSGTRLTVV.

This clonotype is a singleton in its sample. The chain is built from TRBV10-3 and TRBJ2-7, with a weak D call TRBD1 (6 bases). Germline V gene sequence: CDR1 ENHRY, CDR2 SYGVKD. The CDR3 spans 14 residues. V was clipped by 0 bases and J by 5 bases, with 11 bases between them. The CDR3 sequence: CAISESWGRNEQYF. As DNA, the CDR3 is TGTGCCATCAGTGAGTCCTGGGGGCGGAACGAGCAGTACTTC.

The rearrangement joins TRBV20-1 to TRBJ2-5, with D unresolved. The CDR3 has 13 amino acids. In germline, CDR1 is DFQATT, CDR2 SNEGSKA (reference sequence). Trimming shortened V by 0 bases and J by 1 base, and 6 bases separated the two germline ends. In DNA form, the CDR3 reads TGCAGTGCTAGAGAGCACAGCCAAGAGACCCAGTACTTC. This codes for CSAREHSQETQYF.

The chain has TRBV6-1 and TRBJ2-2; no firm D call. The V and J ends lost 6 bases and 6 bases respectively, with 8 bases between them. The CDR3 runs 12 residues. Germline CDR1 is MNHNS and CDR2 is SASEGT. Written as DNA, the CDR3 is TGTGCCAGCAGGAACTACCCCGGGGAGCTGTTTTTT. This sequence encodes CASRNYPGELFF.

In its sample, this clonotype was seen many times. This chain links TRBV7-2 with TRBJ2-3, with D maybe TRBD1 (6 bases). This CDR3 comprises 14 residues. Trimming took off 5 bases at V and 5 bases at J, with 14 bases between the two ends. CDR1 and CDR2 from the germline V gene are SGHTA and FQGNSA. The chain's CDR3 is CASSRWDNLDTQYF. In DNA form, the CDR3 reads TGTGCCAGCAGCCGATGGGACAACCTAGATACGCAGTATTTT.

This clonotype occurred a few times. The chain's CDR3 is CASSPSGGTGEQYF. The CDR3 bases are TGTGCCAGCAGCCCGAGTGGGGGGACAGGCGAGCAGTACTTC. The chain links TRBV9 to TRBJ2-7; 8 nucleotides match TRBD1. This CDR3 contains 14 residues. The J segment lost 6 bases and the V segment lost 4 bases, leaving 9 bases of the junction unmatched. Looked up from germline, CDR1 is SGDLS and CDR2 is YYNGEE. Variable domain in full (rest from reference TRBV9 and TRBJ2-7): DSGVTQTPKHLITATGQRVTLRCSPRSGDLSVYWYQQSLDQGLQFLIQYYNGEERAKGNILERFSAQQFPDLHSELNLSSLELGDSALYFCASSPSGGTGEQYFGPGTRLTVT.

V is TRBV7-6 and J is TRBJ2-1; TRBD2 aligns across 11 bases. Germline CDR1 is SGHVS and CDR2 is FNYEAQ. With V trimmed by 5 bases and J by 4 bases, 7 bases remained unmatched. CDR3 length: 16 amino acids. CDR3 nucleotide sequence: TGTGCCAGCAGCCGGACGCTAGCGGGGGGTTACAATGAGCAGTTCTTC. This encodes CASSRTLAGGYNEQFF.

There are many counts of this clonotype. The V call is TRBV11-2, the J call TRBJ2-5, with a tentative D call TRBD2 (7 bases). Germline CDR1 SGHAT, CDR2 FQNNGV. With 5 bases removed from V and 2 bases from J, the gap between germline ends came to 18 bases. The CDR3 contains 16 residues. Here the CDR3 DNA reads TGTGCCAGCAGCCCCTACTGGGGGGGCCGGCAAGAGACCCAGTACTTC. Its protein is CASSPYWGGRQETQYF.

The table lists this clonotype with a count of one. The chain carries TRBV29-1 and TRBJ1-2, with D possibly TRBD1 on 5 matching bases. Germline lookup yields CDR1 SQVTM and CDR2 ANQGSEA. V was cut by 7 bases and J by 3 bases, with 12 bases left in between. CDR3 length: 12 amino acids. The CDR3 DNA is TGCAGCGCCGTCAGGGTAGACTATGGCTACACCTTC. Its protein is CSAVRVDYGYTF. The full variable domain, rest sourced from reference TRBV29-1 and TRBJ1-2, is SAVISQKPSRDICQRGTSLTIQCQVDSQVTMMFWYRQQPGQSLTLIATANQGSEATYESGFVIDKFPISRPNLTFSTLTVSNMSPEDSSIYLCSAVRVDYGYTFGSGTRLTVV.

The CDR3 coding sequence is TGCGCCAGCAACCCCATTGGGGGGGCCTACAATGAGCAGTTCTTC. Translated: CASNPIGGAYNEQFF. The V call is TRBV5-1, the J call TRBJ2-1; 7 positions agree with TRBD2. V trimming: 6 bases; J trimming: 2 bases; junction bases outside the gene matches: 8. The CDR3 totals 15 residues. Germline CDR1 SGHRS, CDR2 YFSETQ.

In this sample, this clonotype turned up a few times. The genes are TRBV3-1 and TRBJ2-7; D is unresolved. Trimming pared 2 bases from V and 3 bases from J, leaving 11 bases between. The CDR3 sequence is 14 residues long. Germline CDR1 and CDR2: LGHDT and YNNKEL (reference sequence). For the CDR3, the DNA is TGTGCCAGCAGCCAATGGCTAAACCACTACGAGCAGTACTTC. Its translation is CASSQWLNHYEQYF.